A selection of T cell receptor beta chains follows, all from one sample in a study of T-cell reconstitution after alpha-beta-depleted transplantation in children. MiXCR, run by TCRdb on the PCR reads, gives a single entry per CDR3 protein. The data show about 600,000 distinct CDR3 sequences, about 10% seen once. Sequencing was performed on PBMCs from the stem cell graft donor, taken from the stem cell graft. The origin of the receptors is a human donor who donated a stem cell graft to a child with acute myeloid leukemia. Each CDR3 is given with its conserved first and last residue. The order of the fields is D gene, CDR3 length, clone size, J gene, V gene, CDR3 protein, CDR3 DNA. D genes are given only for firm matches. Where a row states a size, it is once, few, many or the class of an expanded clone; other rows omit it.

d_call: NA
cdr3_length: 14
clone_size: few
j_call: TRBJ2-4
v_call: TRBV7-2
cdr3_aa: CASSPALAKNIQYF
cdr3_nt: TGTGCCAGCAGCCCCGCCTTAGCCAAAAACATTCAGTACTTC

d_call: NA
cdr3_length: 17
clone_size: few
j_call: TRBJ2-6
v_call: TRBV7-2
cdr3_aa: CASTREHRVAGANVLTF
cdr3_nt: TGTGCCAGCACCCGGGAGCACAGGGTAGCTGGGGCCAACGTCCTGACTTTC

d_call: NA
cdr3_length: 15
clone_size: few
j_call: TRBJ2-7
v_call: TRBV7-3
cdr3_aa: CASSLNGRSSYEQYF
cdr3_nt: TGTGCCAGCAGCTTAAATGGCCGTAGCTCCTACGAGCAGTACTTC

d_call: NA
cdr3_length: 15
clone_size: few
j_call: TRBJ2-3
v_call: TRBV20-1
cdr3_aa: CSAFSFVAGTDTQYF
cdr3_nt: TGCAGTGCGTTTTCGTTTGTGGCCGGCACAGATACGCAGTATTTT

d_call: NA
cdr3_length: 11
clone_size: few
j_call: TRBJ1-6
v_call: TRBV12-3/TRBV12-4
cdr3_aa: CASNTDGPLHF
cdr3_nt: TGTGCCAGCAACACTGACGGGCCCCTCCACTTT

d_call: NA
cdr3_length: 12
clone_size: few
j_call: TRBJ2-4
v_call: TRBV28
cdr3_aa: CASSLPGHIQYF
cdr3_nt: TGTGCCAGCAGTTTGCCAGGGCACATTCAGTACTTC

d_call: NA
cdr3_length: 12
clone_size: NA
j_call: TRBJ2-1
v_call: TRBV29-1
cdr3_aa: CSVDWGGNEQFF
cdr3_nt: TGCAGCGTTGATTGGGGAGGAAATGAGCAGTTCTTC

d_call: NA
cdr3_length: 14
clone_size: NA
j_call: TRBJ2-5
v_call: TRBV20-1
cdr3_aa: CSARGAGIGETQYF
cdr3_nt: TGCAGTGCTAGAGGTGCAGGGATAGGGGAGACCCAGTACTTC

d_call: NA
cdr3_length: 16
clone_size: few
j_call: TRBJ1-3
v_call: TRBV10-3
cdr3_aa: CAIRASGSSSGNTIYF
cdr3_nt: TGTGCCATCAGAGCATCCGGATCCAGCTCTGGAAACACCATATATTTT

d_call: TRBD1
cdr3_length: 15
clone_size: many
j_call: TRBJ2-1
v_call: TRBV27
cdr3_aa: CASRRPGQLENEQFF
cdr3_nt: TGTGCCAGCCGCCGGCCGGGACAGCTTGAAAATGAGCAGTTCTTC

d_call: NA
cdr3_length: 13
clone_size: few
j_call: TRBJ1-5
v_call: TRBV15
cdr3_aa: CATKKVGNQPQHF
cdr3_nt: TGTGCCACCAAAAAGGTTGGCAATCAGCCCCAGCATTTT

d_call: NA
cdr3_length: 15
clone_size: few
j_call: TRBJ2-3
v_call: TRBV24-1
cdr3_aa: CATSDRPTALDTQYF
cdr3_nt: TGTGCCACCAGTGATCGACCGACAGCCCTGGATACGCAGTATTTT

d_call: NA
cdr3_length: 16
clone_size: NA
j_call: TRBJ2-1
v_call: TRBV5-6
cdr3_aa: CASSLDPGSSYNEQFF
cdr3_nt: TGTGCCAGCAGCTTGGACCCAGGGAGCTCCTACAATGAGCAGTTCTTC

d_call: TRBD2
cdr3_length: 15
clone_size: many
j_call: TRBJ2-3
v_call: TRBV28
cdr3_aa: CASSLFGTSGRGLDF
cdr3_nt: TGTGCCAGCAGTTTATTTGGGACTAGCGGGAGGGGGCTGGATTTT

d_call: TRBD2
cdr3_length: 14
clone_size: few
j_call: TRBJ2-7
v_call: TRBV20-1
cdr3_aa: CSASNPSGNYEQYF
cdr3_nt: TGCAGTGCTAGTAATCCTAGCGGGAATTACGAGCAGTACTTC

d_call: NA
cdr3_length: 14
clone_size: NA
j_call: TRBJ2-7
v_call: TRBV15
cdr3_aa: CATSKPGHSYEQYF
cdr3_nt: TGTGCCACCAGCAAACCGGGACATTCCTACGAGCAGTACTTC

d_call: NA
cdr3_length: 13
clone_size: few
j_call: TRBJ2-7
v_call: TRBV7-2
cdr3_aa: CASSLWRSYEQYF
cdr3_nt: TGTGCCAGCAGCTTATGGCGGTCCTACGAGCAGTACTTC

d_call: NA
cdr3_length: 13
clone_size: few
j_call: TRBJ2-3
v_call: TRBV11-2
cdr3_aa: CASSKDSKDTQYF
cdr3_nt: TGTGCCAGCAGCAAGGACAGCAAAGATACGCAGTATTTT

d_call: NA
cdr3_length: 14
clone_size: many
j_call: TRBJ2-1
v_call: TRBV28
cdr3_aa: CASSLVASAVEQFF
cdr3_nt: TGTGCCAGCAGTCTTGTAGCCTCAGCGGTCGAGCAGTTCTTC

d_call: NA
cdr3_length: 16
clone_size: NA
j_call: TRBJ2-3
v_call: TRBV7-9
cdr3_aa: CASSPRRGYWTDTQYF
cdr3_nt: TGTGCCAGCAGCCCTCGAAGGGGGTACTGGACAGATACGCAGTATTTT

d_call: TRBD2
cdr3_length: 14
clone_size: NA
j_call: TRBJ2-5
v_call: TRBV6-1
cdr3_aa: CASSGKTSRETQYF
cdr3_nt: TGTGCCAGCAGTGGAAAGACTAGCCGGGAGACCCAGTACTTC

d_call: TRBD2
cdr3_length: 19
clone_size: NA
j_call: TRBJ2-1
v_call: TRBV4-2
cdr3_aa: CASSLTGTSGSSSYNEQFF
cdr3_nt: TGTGCCAGCAGCCTGACCGGGACTAGCGGGAGCTCCTCCTACAATGAGCAGTTCTTC

d_call: TRBD2
cdr3_length: 14
clone_size: few
j_call: TRBJ2-5
v_call: TRBV20-1
cdr3_aa: CSAKLAGGKETQYF
cdr3_nt: TGCAGTGCGAAACTAGCGGGAGGGAAAGAGACCCAGTACTTC

d_call: NA
cdr3_length: 13
clone_size: NA
j_call: TRBJ1-2
v_call: TRBV14
cdr3_aa: CASSQVSLSGYTF
cdr3_nt: TGTGCCAGCAGCCAAGTTTCCCTCAGTGGCTACACCTTC

d_call: NA
cdr3_length: 13
clone_size: NA
j_call: TRBJ2-7
v_call: TRBV20-1
cdr3_aa: CSAPNWGEREQYF
cdr3_nt: TGCAGTGCGCCAAACTGGGGGGAACGCGAGCAGTACTTC

d_call: TRBD2
cdr3_length: 15
clone_size: few
j_call: TRBJ2-1
v_call: TRBV6-2/TRBV6-3
cdr3_aa: CASILSGSLGNEQFF
cdr3_nt: TGTGCCAGCATCCTTAGCGGGAGCCTGGGGAATGAGCAGTTCTTC

d_call: TRBD2
cdr3_length: 14
clone_size: many
j_call: TRBJ2-7
v_call: TRBV7-2
cdr3_aa: CASSLLADSYEQYF
cdr3_nt: TGTGCCAGCAGCCTTCTAGCGGACTCCTACGAGCAGTACTTC

d_call: TRBD2
cdr3_length: 17
clone_size: many
j_call: TRBJ2-1
v_call: TRBV19
cdr3_aa: CASSIIAGKSSYNEQFF
cdr3_nt: TGTGCCAGTAGTATTATAGCGGGAAAGAGCTCCTACAATGAGCAGTTCTTC

d_call: NA
cdr3_length: 14
clone_size: NA
j_call: TRBJ2-2
v_call: TRBV20-1
cdr3_aa: CSARPPAGAGELFF
cdr3_nt: TGCAGTGCTAGACCTCCTGCTGGAGCCGGGGAGCTGTTTTTT

d_call: TRBD1
cdr3_length: 13
clone_size: NA
j_call: TRBJ2-7
v_call: TRBV2
cdr3_aa: CASTHRGTYEQYF
cdr3_nt: TGTGCCAGCACTCACAGGGGAACCTACGAGCAGTACTTC

d_call: NA
cdr3_length: 14
clone_size: NA
j_call: TRBJ2-1
v_call: TRBV2
cdr3_aa: CASSRASNPSEQFF
cdr3_nt: TGTGCCAGCAGTAGAGCCTCGAACCCGAGTGAGCAGTTCTTC

d_call: NA
cdr3_length: 17
clone_size: NA
j_call: TRBJ2-3
v_call: TRBV24-1
cdr3_aa: CATSDPGVSGRLNTQYF
cdr3_nt: TGTGCCACCAGTGACCCCGGAGTTTCGGGGAGGCTGAATACGCAGTATTTT

d_call: TRBD1
cdr3_length: 18
clone_size: NA
j_call: TRBJ2-2
v_call: TRBV6-6
cdr3_aa: CASSYGRQGPQDTGELFF
cdr3_nt: TGTGCCAGCAGTTACGGGAGACAGGGGCCGCAGGACACCGGGGAGCTGTTTTTT

d_call: NA
cdr3_length: 16
clone_size: NA
j_call: TRBJ2-7
v_call: TRBV7-2
cdr3_aa: CASSSVQARVGGEQYF
cdr3_nt: TGTGCCAGCAGCTCCGTGCAGGCGAGGGTAGGAGGGGAGCAGTACTTC

d_call: NA
cdr3_length: 12
clone_size: few
j_call: TRBJ1-2
v_call: TRBV10-3
cdr3_aa: CAINALDYGYTF
cdr3_nt: TGTGCCATCAACGCTCTGGACTATGGCTACACCTTC

d_call: TRBD2
cdr3_length: 15
clone_size: many
j_call: TRBJ2-2
v_call: TRBV4-2
cdr3_aa: CASSQDDGLAWELFF
cdr3_nt: TGTGCCAGCAGCCAAGATGACGGACTAGCGTGGGAGCTGTTTTTT

d_call: NA
cdr3_length: 14
clone_size: NA
j_call: TRBJ1-3
v_call: TRBV29-1
cdr3_aa: CSVVDPSSGNTIYF
cdr3_nt: TGCAGCGTTGTGGACCCGAGCTCTGGAAACACCATATATTTT

d_call: TRBD1
cdr3_length: 15
clone_size: NA
j_call: TRBJ1-1
v_call: TRBV6-1
cdr3_aa: CASSGLTGGNTEAFF
cdr3_nt: TGTGCCAGCAGTGGCCTCACAGGGGGCAATACTGAAGCTTTCTTT

d_call: TRBD2
cdr3_length: 16
clone_size: few
j_call: TRBJ2-1
v_call: TRBV12-3/TRBV12-4
cdr3_aa: CASSLAASGSYNEQFF
cdr3_nt: TGTGCCAGCAGTTTGGCCGCTAGCGGGTCCTACAATGAGCAGTTCTTC

d_call: TRBD1
cdr3_length: 16
clone_size: many
j_call: TRBJ2-5
v_call: TRBV7-2
cdr3_aa: CASSGRTGGREETQYF
cdr3_nt: TGTGCCAGCAGCGGAAGGACAGGGGGAAGGGAAGAGACCCAGTACTTC

d_call: NA
cdr3_length: 15
clone_size: NA
j_call: TRBJ2-7
v_call: TRBV2
cdr3_aa: CASSVGRGHSYEQYF
cdr3_nt: TGTGCCAGCAGTGTTGGGAGGGGACATTCCTACGAGCAGTACTTC

d_call: TRBD2
cdr3_length: 13
clone_size: few
j_call: TRBJ2-7
v_call: TRBV7-8
cdr3_aa: CASSHPGGYEQYF
cdr3_nt: TGTGCCAGCAGCCACCCGGGAGGGTACGAGCAGTACTTC

d_call: NA
cdr3_length: 13
clone_size: many
j_call: TRBJ2-7
v_call: TRBV9
cdr3_aa: CASSPWGEREQYF
cdr3_nt: TGTGCCAGCAGCCCGTGGGGGGAGCGCGAGCAGTACTTC

d_call: NA
cdr3_length: 12
clone_size: few
j_call: TRBJ2-7
v_call: TRBV6-5
cdr3_aa: CASTPAGYEQYF
cdr3_nt: TGTGCCAGCACACCCGCGGGTTACGAGCAGTACTTC

d_call: NA
cdr3_length: 15
clone_size: many
j_call: TRBJ2-3
v_call: TRBV5-1
cdr3_aa: CASSVQGRPPDTQYF
cdr3_nt: TGCGCCAGCAGCGTACAGGGAAGGCCCCCAGATACGCAGTATTTT

d_call: NA
cdr3_length: 12
clone_size: few
j_call: TRBJ2-2
v_call: TRBV2
cdr3_aa: CATRRYTGELFF
cdr3_nt: TGTGCCACCCGACGATACACCGGGGAGCTGTTTTTT

d_call: NA
cdr3_length: 14
clone_size: many
j_call: TRBJ2-1
v_call: TRBV20-1
cdr3_aa: CSATPSVSYNEQFF
cdr3_nt: TGCAGTGCTACACCTAGCGTTTCCTACAATGAGCAGTTCTTC

d_call: NA
cdr3_length: 13
clone_size: NA
j_call: TRBJ1-5
v_call: TRBV12-3/TRBV12-4
cdr3_aa: CASSGLSNQPQHF
cdr3_nt: TGTGCCAGCAGTGGACTGAGCAATCAGCCCCAGCATTTT

d_call: NA
cdr3_length: 13
clone_size: few
j_call: TRBJ2-3
v_call: TRBV12-3/TRBV12-4
cdr3_aa: CASSLSFGDTQYF
cdr3_nt: TGTGCCAGCAGTTTAAGTTTTGGAGATACGCAGTATTTT

d_call: NA
cdr3_length: 16
clone_size: NA
j_call: TRBJ2-2
v_call: TRBV5-1
cdr3_aa: CASSLEATPNTGELFF
cdr3_nt: TGCGCCAGCAGCTTGGAAGCTACGCCGAACACCGGGGAGCTGTTTTTT

d_call: TRBD1
cdr3_length: 14
clone_size: many
j_call: TRBJ1-4
v_call: TRBV10-3
cdr3_aa: CAIRPTGGSEKLFF
cdr3_nt: TGTGCCATCAGACCGACAGGGGGGTCCGAAAAACTGTTTTTT

d_call: NA
cdr3_length: 12
clone_size: few
j_call: TRBJ2-7
v_call: TRBV30
cdr3_aa: CAWRRQSYEQYF
cdr3_nt: TGTGCCTGGAGAAGGCAGTCCTACGAGCAGTACTTC

d_call: TRBD2
cdr3_length: 15
clone_size: few
j_call: TRBJ2-1
v_call: TRBV5-1
cdr3_aa: CASSPTSGLHNEQFF
cdr3_nt: TGCGCCAGCAGCCCGACTAGCGGACTACATAATGAGCAGTTCTTC

d_call: NA
cdr3_length: 15
clone_size: few
j_call: TRBJ2-2
v_call: TRBV5-1
cdr3_aa: CASSLADRNLGELFF
cdr3_nt: TGCGCCAGCAGCTTGGCGGATAGGAATCTTGGGGAGCTGTTTTTT

d_call: TRBD1
cdr3_length: 14
clone_size: many
j_call: TRBJ1-2
v_call: TRBV10-3
cdr3_aa: CAISGGGDRGGYTF
cdr3_nt: TGTGCCATCAGCGGGGGTGGTGACAGGGGCGGCTACACCTTC

d_call: TRBD2
cdr3_length: 18
clone_size: NA
j_call: TRBJ2-1
v_call: TRBV11-2
cdr3_aa: CASSFQALAGGLGDEQFF
cdr3_nt: TGTGCCAGCAGCTTCCAGGCACTAGCGGGAGGATTGGGAGATGAGCAGTTCTTC

d_call: TRBD1
cdr3_length: 14
clone_size: many
j_call: TRBJ1-1
v_call: TRBV27
cdr3_aa: CASSSGQGLTEAFF
cdr3_nt: TGTGCCAGCAGTTCCGGACAGGGTTTAACTGAAGCTTTCTTT